The 23 T cell receptor beta chains below come from one sample, sequenced in a study of pediatric ulcerative colitis. TCRdb keeps only in-frame clones here, not all; method: immunoSEQ multiplex PCR. In the table there are thousands of clones, about nine tenths of which are singletons. Source material: blood. The receptors here all came from a girl aged 10-17 years who was a control in a study of pediatric ulcerative colitis.

The chain joins TRBV19 to TRBJ2-1; 11 positions match TRBD1. Losses at the gene ends were 7 bases for V and 7 bases for J; bases not matched to a gene: 6. The CDR3 has 14 amino acids. Per the germline V gene, CDR1 is LNHDA and CDR2 is SQIVND (reference sequence). The CDR3: CASTHGDRGNEQFF. The CDR3 DNA follows: TGTGCCAGTACCCACGGGGACAGGGGGAATGAGCAGTTCTTC.

The V gene is TRBV9, the J gene TRBJ2-4; 7 bases agree with TRBD1. With V trimmed by 4 bases and J by 0 bases, 4 bases remained unmatched. CDR1 and CDR2 from the germline V gene are SGDLS and YYNGEE. The CDR3 contains 15 residues. CDR3 sequence reads: CASSQGEIAKNIQYF. CDR3 DNA: TGTGCCAGCAGCCAGGGGGAGATAGCCAAAAACATTCAGTACTTC.

The V call is TRBV14, the J call TRBJ2-7; D not certain. V lost 3 bases, J lost 4 bases, and 10 bases lay in between. CDR3 length: 13 amino acids. Germline V lookup: CDR1 SGHDN, CDR2 FVKESK. CDR3: CASSHVYGYEQYF. In DNA, the CDR3 is TGTGCCAGCAGCCACGTGTACGGTTACGAGCAGTACTTC.

The V call is TRBV9, the J call TRBJ2-1; the match to TRBD2 covers 8 bases. V shed 3 bases, J shed 0 bases, and the junction held 5 bases outside the gene matches. The CDR3 length is 16 residues. Germline V gene lookup returns CDR1 SGDLS and CDR2 YYNGEE. The CDR3 DNA sequence: TGTGCCAGCAGCGCTCTAGCGGGCAGCTCCTACAATGAGCAGTTCTTC. This sequence encodes CASSALAGSSYNEQFF.

This clone has a single count. The chain carries TRBV27 and TRBJ2-7; 10 bases match TRBD2. The CDR3 has 15 amino acids. V was clipped by 5 bases and J by 2 bases; unmatched bases: 6. Germline V gives CDR1 MNHEY, CDR2 SMNVEV (reference sequence). CDR3 sequence: CASSALLAGTYEQYF. DNA for the CDR3: TGTGCCAGCAGTGCTCTACTAGCGGGGACCTACGAGCAGTACTTC.

The chain carries TRBV5-1 and TRBJ2-7; 10 bases are shared with TRBD2. CDR1 and CDR2 (germline): SGHRS, YFSETQ. V lost 2 bases, J lost 3 bases, and 5 bases stayed unmatched. CDR3 size: 15 residues. CDR3 in amino acids: CASSFLGTSVYEQYF. The DNA of the CDR3 is TGCGCCAGCAGCTTCCTTGGGACTAGCGTCTACGAGCAGTACTTC. The variable domain in full, with the rest retrieved from reference TRBV5-1 and TRBJ2-7, is KAGVTQTPRYLIKTRGQQVTLSCSPISGHRSVSWYQQTPGQGLQFLFEYFSETQRNKGNFPGRFSGRQFSNSRSEMNVSTLELGDSALYLCASSFLGTSVYEQYFGPGTRLTVT.

The chain links TRBV6-1 to TRBJ2-5; 9 nucleotides align to TRBD1. Germline V gives CDR1 MNHNS, CDR2 SASEGT. Germline trimming cut 6 bases from V and 9 bases from J; bases unmatched to any gene: 11. This CDR3 has 14 residues. CDR3 nucleotides: TGTGCCAGCAGGAACAGACAGGGGGTGGCGGCCCAGTACTTC. It codes for CASRNRQGVAAQYF.

The chain uses TRBV10-3 and TRBJ2-7; no reliable D call. V gave up 6 bases and J gave up 6 bases, with 9 bases separating them. Germline V gene sequence: CDR1 ENHRY, CDR2 SYGVKD. The CDR3 extends over 11 amino acids. CDR3 residues: CAIRRGSEQYF. The CDR3 bases are TGTGCCATCAGGAGAGGCAGCGAGCAGTACTTC.

DNA of the CDR3: TGCGCCAGCAGCTTGGGACTAGCAGCAGATACGCAGTATTTT. Residues: CASSLGLAADTQYF. The chain joins TRBV5-1 to TRBJ2-3; 7 positions agree with TRBD2. This CDR3 region has 14 residues. Trimming removed 0 bases from V and 4 bases from J; junction bases left unmatched: 2. The V gene's germline CDR1 is SGHRS and CDR2 YFSETQ. The entire variable domain, with the rest obtained from reference TRBV5-1 and TRBJ2-3, is as follows: KAGVTQTPRYLIKTRGQQVTLSCSPISGHRSVSWYQQTPGQGLQFLFEYFSETQRNKGNFPGRFSGRQFSNSRSEMNVSTLELGDSALYLCASSLGLAADTQYFGPGTRLTVL.

The chain couples TRBV9 to TRBJ1-2; maybe TRBD1 (6 bases). CDR3 length equals 14 residues. V gave up 0 bases and J gave up 4 bases, with 10 bases separating them. The V gene's germline CDR1 is SGDLS and CDR2 YYNGEE. The CDR3: CASSVGGLGYGYTF. CDR3 nucleotides: TGTGCCAGCAGCGTAGGGGGGCTAGGCTATGGCTACACCTTC.

The chain carries TRBV4-3 and TRBJ2-1; TRBD2 agrees at 7 bases. V was pared by 0 bases and J by 4 bases, with 3 bases of the junction left unmatched. Germline CDR1 LGHNA, CDR2 YSLEER. The CDR3 runs 15 residues. DNA of the CDR3: TGCGCCAGCAGCCAAGAGGGGCGGGGGTACAATGAGCAGTTCTTC. Translated, it gives CASSQEGRGYNEQFF.

The rearrangement joins TRBV27 to TRBJ1-1; maybe TRBD1 (6 bases). V lost 0 bases and J lost 0, with 14 bases in between. From germline, CDR1 is MNHEY and CDR2 SMNVEV (reference sequence). This CDR3 spans 17 amino acids. This chain's CDR3 is CASSLSSVRGMNTEAFF. The CDR3, as DNA: TGTGCCAGCAGTTTATCGAGTGTCAGGGGCATGAACACTGAAGCTTTCTTT.

V is TRBV7-2 and J is TRBJ2-1; D is uncertain. Between the trimmed V and J ends, which lost 5 bases and 12 bases, there was a span of 8 bases. The CDR3 loop spans 10 amino acids. Germline V CDR1 and CDR2: SGHTA, FQGNSA. CDR3 sequence: CASSDLLQFF. Here the CDR3 DNA reads TGTGCCAGCAGCGACCTCTTGCAGTTCTTC. Based on the CDR3 plus reference TRBV7-2 and TRBJ2-1, the full variable domain is GAGVSQSPSNKVTEKGKDVELRCDPISGHTALYWYRQSLGQGLEFLIYFQGNSAPDKSGLPSDRFSAERTGGSVSTLTIQRTQQEDSAVYLCASSDLLQFFGPGTRLTVL.

The V gene is TRBV30, the J gene TRBJ1-2; D is unresolved. Trimming stripped 2 bases from V and 7 bases from J, with 11 bases between. Germline V gene lookup returns CDR1 GTSNPN and CDR2 SVGIG (reference sequence). The CDR3 runs 12 residues. The CDR3 reads CAWSYGSGGYTF. CDR3 coding DNA: TGTGCCTGGAGTTACGGGAGCGGTGGCTACACCTTC.

The chain has TRBV7-2 and TRBJ1-1, with D maybe TRBD1 (6 bases). V was clipped by 5 bases and J by 4 bases, with 17 bases between them. CDR3 length: 15 amino acids. Germline V CDR1 and CDR2: SGHTA, FQGNSA. The CDR3 loop is CASSLRGGRGTEAFF. The CDR3 DNA reads as TGTGCCAGCAGCCTCCGGGGGGGCCGTGGCACTGAAGCTTTCTTT.

The chain combines TRBV20-1 with TRBJ2-3, with D hard to call. Germline lookup yields CDR1 DFQATT and CDR2 SNEGSKA (reference sequence). Trimming removed 7 bases at V and 6 bases at J, with 11 bases between. The CDR3 is 11 amino acids. The CDR3 bases are TGCAGTGTGAAGTCCTTCGATACGCAGTATTTT. Translated, it gives CSVKSFDTQYF.

This chain uses TRBV7-8 with TRBJ2-7; TRBD2 matches 8 bases. The V segment lost 5 bases and the J segment 3 bases; nucleotides outside the gene matches: 9. The CDR3 is 15 residues long. CDR1 is SGHVS, CDR2 FQNEAQ, per germline. The CDR3 sequence is CASSVYPREGYEQYF. The CDR3 DNA is TGTGCCAGCAGCGTATACCCACGGGAGGGCTACGAGCAGTACTTC.

The chain combines TRBV28 with TRBJ2-7; 8 bases line up with TRBD1. Germline assignment: CDR1 MDHEN and CDR2 SYDVKM. V dropped 6 bases and J dropped 2; count of bases not matched to a gene: 12. The CDR3 spans 16 residues. CDR3 residues: CASSLMDRAVTYEQYF. The CDR3 DNA sequence: TGTGCCAGCAGCCTGATGGACAGGGCAGTAACCTACGAGCAGTACTTC.

This rearrangement joins TRBV27 to TRBJ2-5, with TRBD1 identical over 9 bases. V shed 3 bases, J shed 1 base, and the junction held 3 bases outside the gene matches. The CDR3 contains 15 residues. CDR1 and CDR2 from the germline V gene are MNHEY and SMNVEV (reference sequence). DNA for the CDR3: TGTGCCAGCAGTTTGGACAGGGGCGCCCAAGAGACCCAGTACTTC. It codes for CASSLDRGAQETQYF.

This clone has just one count. This CDR3 is CRPNLPGEQFF. CDR3 DNA sequence: TGCAGGCCAAACCTCCCGGGAGAGCAGTTCTTC. The J gene is TRBJ2-1, the V gene TRBV20-1, with a possible D match to TRBD2 (5 bases). The CDR3 runs 11 residues. Germline V gene sequence: CDR1 DFQATT, CDR2 SNEGSKA (reference sequence).

CDR3 bases: TGTGCCAGCAGCTTTCGACTAGCGGGGGACTTATACGAGCAGTACTTC. Amino acids: CASSFRLAGDLYEQYF. V is TRBV5-8 and J is TRBJ2-7; TRBD2 agrees at 12 bases. This CDR3 region has 16 residues. Trimming took 2 bases from V and 4 from J; bases not matched to a gene: 7. The germline V gene encodes CDR1 SGHTS and CDR2 YDEGEE. The variable domain in full, with the rest retrieved from reference TRBV5-8 and TRBJ2-7, is EAGVTQSPTHLIKTRGQQATLRCSPISGHTSVYWYQQALGLGLQFLLWYDEGEERNRGNFPPRFSGRQFPNYSSELNVNALELEDSALYLCASSFRLAGDLYEQYFGPGTRLTVT.

The genes are TRBV6-1 and TRBJ1-1; TRBD1 aligns across 9 bases. The CDR3 has 17 amino acids. Trimming at V came to 3 bases and at J to 3 bases, leaving 11 bases not matched to a gene. Germline-derived CDR1 and CDR2 are MNHNS and SASEGT. CDR3 bases: TGTGCCAGCAGTGAGACAGGGGGAATGGCGTTTTACACTGAAGCTTTCTTT. The encoded protein is CASSETGGMAFYTEAFF.

This clone appeared a single time. The rearrangement links TRBV19 to TRBJ1-2; the D is unclear. With 5 bases removed from V and 4 bases from J, the gap between germline ends came to 17 bases. CDR1 is LNHDA and CDR2 is SQIVND in the germline V gene (reference sequence). This CDR3 contains 15 residues. For the CDR3, the DNA is TGTGCCAGTAGTCCGCTCGGGGAGTCTACCTATGGCTACACCTTC. Translated, it gives CASSPLGESTYGYTF. The whole variable domain, remainder taken from reference TRBV19 and TRBJ1-2, is DGGITQSPKYLFRKEGQNVTLSCEQNLNHDAMYWYRQDPGQGLRLIYYSQIVNDFQKGDIAEGYSVSREKKESFPLTVTSAQKNPTAFYLCASSPLGESTYGYTFGSGTRLTVV.